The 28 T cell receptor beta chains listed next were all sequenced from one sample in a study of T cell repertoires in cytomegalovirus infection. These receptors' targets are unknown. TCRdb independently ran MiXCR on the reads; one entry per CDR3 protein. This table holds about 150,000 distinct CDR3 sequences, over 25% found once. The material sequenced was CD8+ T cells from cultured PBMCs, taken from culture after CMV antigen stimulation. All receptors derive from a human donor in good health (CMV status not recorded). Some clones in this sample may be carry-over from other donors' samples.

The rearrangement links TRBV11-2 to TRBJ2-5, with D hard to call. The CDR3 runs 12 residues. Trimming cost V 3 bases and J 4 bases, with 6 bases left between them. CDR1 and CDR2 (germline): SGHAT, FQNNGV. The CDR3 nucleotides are TGTGCCAGCAGCTTTTCCTTAGAGACCCAGTACTTC. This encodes CASSFSLETQYF.

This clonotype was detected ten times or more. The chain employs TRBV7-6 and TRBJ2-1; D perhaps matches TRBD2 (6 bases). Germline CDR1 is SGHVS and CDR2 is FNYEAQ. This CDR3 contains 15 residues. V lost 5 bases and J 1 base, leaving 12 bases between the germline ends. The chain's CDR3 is CASSLPGGSYNEQFF. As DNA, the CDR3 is TGTGCCAGCAGCCTTCCCGGAGGGTCCTACAATGAGCAGTTCTTC.

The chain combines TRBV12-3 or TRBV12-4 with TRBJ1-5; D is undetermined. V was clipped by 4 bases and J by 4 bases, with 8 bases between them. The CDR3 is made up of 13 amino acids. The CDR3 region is CASSSIGNQPQHF. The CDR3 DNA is TGTGCCAGCAGTTCAATTGGGAATCAGCCCCAGCATTTT.

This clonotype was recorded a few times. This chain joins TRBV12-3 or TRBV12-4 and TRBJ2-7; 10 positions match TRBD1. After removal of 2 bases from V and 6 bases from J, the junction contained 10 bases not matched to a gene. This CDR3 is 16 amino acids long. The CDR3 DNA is TGTGCCAGCAGTTTAAATAAGGGACAGGGGTTTGGCGAGCAGTACTTC. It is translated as CASSLNKGQGFGEQYF.

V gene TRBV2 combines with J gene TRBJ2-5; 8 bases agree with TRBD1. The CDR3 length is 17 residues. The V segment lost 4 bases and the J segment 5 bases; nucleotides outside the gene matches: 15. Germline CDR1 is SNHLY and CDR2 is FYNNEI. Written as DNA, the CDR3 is TGTGCCAGCAGTGTCACTCAGGGGGCGCGGGAAGATGAGACCCAGTACTTC. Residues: CASSVTQGAREDETQYF.

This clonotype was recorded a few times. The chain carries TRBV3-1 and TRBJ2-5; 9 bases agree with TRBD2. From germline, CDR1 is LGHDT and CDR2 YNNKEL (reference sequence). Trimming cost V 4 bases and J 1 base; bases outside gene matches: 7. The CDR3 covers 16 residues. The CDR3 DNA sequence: TGTGCCAGCAGCCGTGAGACTAGCGGAGTCCAAGAGACCCAGTACTTC. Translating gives CASSRETSGVQETQYF.

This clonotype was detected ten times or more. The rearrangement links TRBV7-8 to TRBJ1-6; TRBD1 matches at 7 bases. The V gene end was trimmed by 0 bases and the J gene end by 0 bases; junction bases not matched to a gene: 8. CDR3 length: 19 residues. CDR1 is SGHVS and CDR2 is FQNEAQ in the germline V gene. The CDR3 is CASSLAWVGQLSYNSPLHF. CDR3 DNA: TGTGCCAGCAGCTTAGCCTGGGTGGGACAGCTCTCCTATAATTCACCCCTCCACTTT.

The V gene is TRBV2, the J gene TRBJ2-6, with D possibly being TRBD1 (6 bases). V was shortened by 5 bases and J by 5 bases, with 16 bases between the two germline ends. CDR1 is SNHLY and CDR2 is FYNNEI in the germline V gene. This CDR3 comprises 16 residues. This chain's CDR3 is CASSRWQGPRANVLTF. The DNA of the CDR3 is TGTGCCAGCAGTCGATGGCAGGGGCCACGGGCCAACGTCCTGACTTTC.

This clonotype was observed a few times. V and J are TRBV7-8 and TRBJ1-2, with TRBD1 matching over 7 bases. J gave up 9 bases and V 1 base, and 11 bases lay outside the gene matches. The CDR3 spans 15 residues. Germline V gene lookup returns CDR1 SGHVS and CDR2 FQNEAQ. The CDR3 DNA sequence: TGTGCCAGCAGCTTAGGAGGGACAGTTGGAGTGAGCTACACCTTC. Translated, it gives CASSLGGTVGVSYTF.

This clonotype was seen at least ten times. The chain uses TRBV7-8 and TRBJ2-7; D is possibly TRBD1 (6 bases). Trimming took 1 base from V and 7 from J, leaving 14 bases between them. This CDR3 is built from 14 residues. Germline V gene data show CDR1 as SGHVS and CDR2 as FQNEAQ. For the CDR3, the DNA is TGTGCCAGCAGCTTAGGGCAGGGGTCGAGAGAGCAGTACTTC. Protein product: CASSLGQGSREQYF. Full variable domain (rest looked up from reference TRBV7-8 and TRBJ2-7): GAGVSQSPRYKVAKRGQDVALRCDPISGHVSLFWYQQALGQGPEFLTYFQNEAQLDKSGLPSDRFFAERPEGSVSTLKIQRTQQEDSAVYLCASSLGQGSREQYFGPGTRLTVT.

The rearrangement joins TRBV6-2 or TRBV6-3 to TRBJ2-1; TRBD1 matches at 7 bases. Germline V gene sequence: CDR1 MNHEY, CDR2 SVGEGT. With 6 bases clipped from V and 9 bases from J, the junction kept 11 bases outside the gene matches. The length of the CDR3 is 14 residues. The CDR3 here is CASRGTAAFGEQFF. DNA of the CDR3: TGTGCCAGCAGGGGGACAGCCGCCTTCGGTGAGCAGTTCTTC.

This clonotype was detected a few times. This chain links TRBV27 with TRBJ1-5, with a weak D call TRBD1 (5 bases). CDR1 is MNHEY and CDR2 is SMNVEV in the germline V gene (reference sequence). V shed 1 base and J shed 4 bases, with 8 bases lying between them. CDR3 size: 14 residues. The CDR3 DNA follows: TGTGCCAGCAGTTTATATGGGGGGAATCAGCCCCAGCATTTT. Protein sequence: CASSLYGGNQPQHF.

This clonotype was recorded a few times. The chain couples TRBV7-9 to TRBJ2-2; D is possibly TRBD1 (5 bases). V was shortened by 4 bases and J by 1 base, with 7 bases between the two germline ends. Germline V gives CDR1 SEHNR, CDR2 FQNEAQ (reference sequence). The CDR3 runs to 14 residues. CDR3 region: CASSSTGNTGELFF. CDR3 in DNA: TGTGCCAGCAGCTCCACAGGGAACACCGGGGAGCTGTTTTTT. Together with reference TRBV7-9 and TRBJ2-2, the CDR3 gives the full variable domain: DTGVSQNPRHKITKRGQNVTFRCDPISEHNRLYWYRQTLGQGPEFLTYFQNEAQLEKSRLLSDRFSAERPKGSFSTLEIQRTEQGDSAMYLCASSSTGNTGELFFGEGSRLTVL.

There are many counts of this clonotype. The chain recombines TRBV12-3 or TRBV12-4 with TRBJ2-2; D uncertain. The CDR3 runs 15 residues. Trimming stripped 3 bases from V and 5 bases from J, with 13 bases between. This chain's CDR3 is CASSFANRLTGELFF. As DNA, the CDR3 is TGTGCCAGCAGTTTCGCGAATAGGTTGACCGGGGAGCTGTTTTTT.

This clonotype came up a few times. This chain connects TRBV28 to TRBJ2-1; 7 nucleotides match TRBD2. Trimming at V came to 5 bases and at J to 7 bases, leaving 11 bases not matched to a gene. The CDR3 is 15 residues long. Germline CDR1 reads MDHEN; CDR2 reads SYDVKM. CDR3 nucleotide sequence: TGTGCCAGCAGTCTGGGGGGGAGTAAGGATAATGAGCAGTTCTTC. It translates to CASSLGGSKDNEQFF.

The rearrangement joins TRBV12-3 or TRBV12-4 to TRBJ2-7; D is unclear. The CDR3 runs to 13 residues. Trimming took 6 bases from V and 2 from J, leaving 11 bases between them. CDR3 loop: CASSLRQPYEQYF. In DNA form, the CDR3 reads TGTGCCAGCAGCCTGCGACAACCCTACGAGCAGTACTTC.

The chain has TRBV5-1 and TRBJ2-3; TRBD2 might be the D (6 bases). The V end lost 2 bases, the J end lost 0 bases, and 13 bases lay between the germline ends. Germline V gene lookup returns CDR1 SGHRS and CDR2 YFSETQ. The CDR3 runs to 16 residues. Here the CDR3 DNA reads TGCGCCAGCAGCTTCGCGGGCGGGACTAGCACAGATACGCAGTATTTT. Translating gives CASSFAGGTSTDTQYF.

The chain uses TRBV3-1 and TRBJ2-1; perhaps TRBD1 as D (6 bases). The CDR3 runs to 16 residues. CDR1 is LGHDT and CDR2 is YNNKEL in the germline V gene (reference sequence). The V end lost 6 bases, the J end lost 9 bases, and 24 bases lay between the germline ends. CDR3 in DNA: TGTGCCAGCAGTCCTACAGGGTTAGAGTTCAAGGGTGAGCAGTTCTTC. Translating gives CASSPTGLEFKGEQFF.

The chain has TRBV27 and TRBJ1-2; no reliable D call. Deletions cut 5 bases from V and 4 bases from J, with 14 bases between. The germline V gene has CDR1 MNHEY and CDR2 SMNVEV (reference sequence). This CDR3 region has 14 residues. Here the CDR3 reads CASSEGLGLYGYTF. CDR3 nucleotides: TGTGCCAGCAGTGAGGGTCTCGGCCTCTATGGCTACACCTTC.

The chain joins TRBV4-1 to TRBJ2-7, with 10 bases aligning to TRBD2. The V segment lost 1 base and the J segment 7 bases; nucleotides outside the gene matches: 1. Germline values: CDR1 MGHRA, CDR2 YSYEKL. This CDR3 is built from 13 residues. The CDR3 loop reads CASSQGLAGEQYF. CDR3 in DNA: TGCGCCAGCAGCCAAGGACTAGCGGGTGAGCAGTACTTC.

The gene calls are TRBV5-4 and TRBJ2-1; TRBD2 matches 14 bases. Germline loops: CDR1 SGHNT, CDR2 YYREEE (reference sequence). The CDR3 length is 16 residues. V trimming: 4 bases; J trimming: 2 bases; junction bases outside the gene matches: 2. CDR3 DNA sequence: TGTGCCAGCAGCCAGACTAGCGGGGGGGCCTACAATGAGCAGTTCTTC. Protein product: CASSQTSGGAYNEQFF.

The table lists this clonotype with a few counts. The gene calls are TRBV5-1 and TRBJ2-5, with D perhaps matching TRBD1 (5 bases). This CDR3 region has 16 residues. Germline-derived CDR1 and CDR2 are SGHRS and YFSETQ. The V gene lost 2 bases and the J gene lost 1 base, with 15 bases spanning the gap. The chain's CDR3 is CASSFPRADLQETQYF. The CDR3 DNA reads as TGCGCCAGCAGCTTCCCCAGGGCGGATCTCCAAGAGACCCAGTACTTC.

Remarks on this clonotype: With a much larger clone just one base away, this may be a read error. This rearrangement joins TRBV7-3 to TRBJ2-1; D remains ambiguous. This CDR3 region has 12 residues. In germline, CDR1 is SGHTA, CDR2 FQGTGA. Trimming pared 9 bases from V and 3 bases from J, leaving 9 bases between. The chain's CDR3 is CARSPDYNEQFF. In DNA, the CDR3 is TGTGCCAGGAGCCCGGACTACAATGAGCAGTTCTTC.

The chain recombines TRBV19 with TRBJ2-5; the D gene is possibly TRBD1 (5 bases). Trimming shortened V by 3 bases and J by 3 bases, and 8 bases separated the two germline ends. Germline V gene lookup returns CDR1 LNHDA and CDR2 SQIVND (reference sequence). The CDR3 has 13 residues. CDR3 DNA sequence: TGTGCCAGTAGTATGCAGGGCGAAGAGACCCAGTACTTC. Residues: CASSMQGEETQYF. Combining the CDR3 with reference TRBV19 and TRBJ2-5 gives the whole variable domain DGGITQSPKYLFRKEGQNVTLSCEQNLNHDAMYWYRQDPGQGLRLIYYSQIVNDFQKGDIAEGYSVSREKKESFPLTVTSAQKNPTAFYLCASSMQGEETQYFGPGTRLLVL.

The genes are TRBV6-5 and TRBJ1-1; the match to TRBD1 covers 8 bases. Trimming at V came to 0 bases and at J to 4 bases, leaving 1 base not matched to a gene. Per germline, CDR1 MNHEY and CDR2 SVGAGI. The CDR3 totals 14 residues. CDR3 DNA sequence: TGTGCCAGCAGTTACTCTGGGACAGGCACTGAAGCTTTCTTT. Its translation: CASSYSGTGTEAFF.

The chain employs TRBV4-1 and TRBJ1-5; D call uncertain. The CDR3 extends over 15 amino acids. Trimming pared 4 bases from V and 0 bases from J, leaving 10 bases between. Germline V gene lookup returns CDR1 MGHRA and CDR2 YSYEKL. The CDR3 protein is CASSLTYDSNQPQHF. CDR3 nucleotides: TGCGCCAGCAGCCTTACATACGATAGCAATCAGCCCCAGCATTTT.

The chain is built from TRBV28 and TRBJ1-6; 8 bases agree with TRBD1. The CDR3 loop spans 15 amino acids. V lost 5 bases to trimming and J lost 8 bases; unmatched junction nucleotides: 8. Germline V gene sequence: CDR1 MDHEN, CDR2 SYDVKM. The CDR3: CASSPVQGAYSPLHF. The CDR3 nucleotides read TGTGCCAGCAGTCCTGTGCAGGGGGCTTATTCACCCCTCCACTTT.

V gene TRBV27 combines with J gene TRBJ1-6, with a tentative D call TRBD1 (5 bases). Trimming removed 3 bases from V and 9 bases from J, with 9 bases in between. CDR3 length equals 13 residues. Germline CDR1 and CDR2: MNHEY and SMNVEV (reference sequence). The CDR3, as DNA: TGTGCCAGCAGTTTGGGGGGTAGTTCACCCCTCCACTTT. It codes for CASSLGGSSPLHF.